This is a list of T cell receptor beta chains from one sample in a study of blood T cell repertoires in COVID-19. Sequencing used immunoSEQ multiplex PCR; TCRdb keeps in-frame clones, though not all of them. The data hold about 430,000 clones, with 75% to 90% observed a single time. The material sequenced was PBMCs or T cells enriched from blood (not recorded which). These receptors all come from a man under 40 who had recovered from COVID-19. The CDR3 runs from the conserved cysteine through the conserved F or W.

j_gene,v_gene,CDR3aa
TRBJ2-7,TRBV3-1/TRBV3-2,CASSQFSSGTSYEQYF
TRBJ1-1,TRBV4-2,CASSSSENTEAFF
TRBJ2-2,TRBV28,CASSLKWRTGAGELFF
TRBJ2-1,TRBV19,CASSISSHNEQFF
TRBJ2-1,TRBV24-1,CATSDPTGEASYNEQFF
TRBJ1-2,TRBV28,CASSFRGAATYYGYTF
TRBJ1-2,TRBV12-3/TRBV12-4,CASSLRGRGYTF
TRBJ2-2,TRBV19,CASRTTSGRPLGELFF
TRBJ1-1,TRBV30,CAWSLPGGNTEAFF
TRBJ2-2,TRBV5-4,CASSLLAGAPGELFF
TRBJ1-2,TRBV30,CAWSEAERYYGYTF
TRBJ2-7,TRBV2,CASTPPDSYEQYF
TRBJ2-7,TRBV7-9,CASSLPTGNDYEQYF
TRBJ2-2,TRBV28,CASSLEAGGDNTGELFF
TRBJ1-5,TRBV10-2,CASSEQGWVNQPQHF
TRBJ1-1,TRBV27,CASSLRGAEAFF
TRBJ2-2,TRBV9,CASSVSSATGELFF
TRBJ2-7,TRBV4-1,CASSPSSGRSSYEQYF
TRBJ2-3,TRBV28,CASRDSGTDTQYF
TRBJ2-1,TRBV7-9,CASSPAGTGVFF
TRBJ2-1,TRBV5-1,CASSGTSGGDEQFF
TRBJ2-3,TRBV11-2,CASSPGLGGSTDTQYF
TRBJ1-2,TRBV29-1,CSVQTGNYGYTF
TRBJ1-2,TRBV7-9,CASSLAPGQNDYGYTF
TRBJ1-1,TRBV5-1,CASSRGQGGNTEAFF
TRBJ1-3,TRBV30,CAWTKGLGGNTIYF
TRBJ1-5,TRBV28,CARAIRDRGSFHSNQPQHF
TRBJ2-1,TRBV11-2,CASSLEGALGKQFF